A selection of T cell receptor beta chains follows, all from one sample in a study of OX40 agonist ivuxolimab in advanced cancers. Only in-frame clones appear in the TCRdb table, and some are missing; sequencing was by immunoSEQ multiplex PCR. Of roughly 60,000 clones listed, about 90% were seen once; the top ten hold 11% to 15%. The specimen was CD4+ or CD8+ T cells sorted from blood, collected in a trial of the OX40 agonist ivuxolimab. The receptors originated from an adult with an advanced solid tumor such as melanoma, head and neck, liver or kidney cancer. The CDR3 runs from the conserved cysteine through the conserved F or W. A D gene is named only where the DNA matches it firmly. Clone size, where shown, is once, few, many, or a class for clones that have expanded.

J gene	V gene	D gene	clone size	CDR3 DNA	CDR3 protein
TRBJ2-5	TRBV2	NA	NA	TGTGCCAGCGAGACTTCTGGGAAGGGGACCCAGTACTTC	CASETSGKGTQYF
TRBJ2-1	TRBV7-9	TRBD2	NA	TGTGCCAGCAGCCTGGTTTCCGGCGGGAGCGATGAGCAGTTCTTC	CASSLVSGGSDEQFF
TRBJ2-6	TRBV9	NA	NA	TGTGCCAGCAGCGAAACACGTTCTGGGGCCAACGTCCTGACTTTC	CASSETRSGANVLTF
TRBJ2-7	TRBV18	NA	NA	TGTGCCAGCTCACCACGGGACGCTTCCTACGAGCAGTACTTC	CASSPRDASYEQYF
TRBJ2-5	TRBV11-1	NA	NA	TGTGCCACGAAACAGGGTGGAGAGACCCAGTACTTC	CATKQGGETQYF
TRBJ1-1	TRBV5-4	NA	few	TGTGCCAGCAGCTCTGACAGCACCATGAACACTGAAGCTTTCTTT	CASSSDSTMNTEAFF
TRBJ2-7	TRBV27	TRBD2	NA	TGTGCCAGCAGTATACGTCGGGAGGGTGACTACGAGCAGTACTTC	CASSIRREGDYEQYF
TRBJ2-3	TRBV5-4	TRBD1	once	TGTGCCAGCAGCCGGGGACAGGGGCAGAATAGGCAGTATTTT	CASSRGQGQNRQYF
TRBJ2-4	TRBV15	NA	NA	TGTGCCACCAGCAGAGGGGGGGCCAAAAACATTCAGTACTTC	CATSRGGAKNIQYF
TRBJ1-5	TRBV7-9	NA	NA	TGTGCCAGCAGCTTAGATGGGGTAGAACAGCCCCAGCATTTT	CASSLDGVEQPQHF
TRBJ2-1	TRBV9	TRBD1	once	TGTGCCAGCAGCGTAGTGGGACAGACCAATGAGCAGTTCTTC	CASSVVGQTNEQFF
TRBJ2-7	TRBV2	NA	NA	TGTGCCAGCGGTGACAGCCTCTACGAGCAGTACTTC	CASGDSLYEQYF
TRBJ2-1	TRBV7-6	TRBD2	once	TGTGCCAGCAGCTTAGGAGCGGGAGGGTATGGGCGTGAGCAGTTCTTC	CASSLGAGGYGREQFF
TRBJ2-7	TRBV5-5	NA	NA	TGTGCCAGCAGCACCGCTGGGGACGAGCAGTACTTC	CASSTAGDEQYF
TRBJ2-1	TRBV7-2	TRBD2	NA	TGTGCCAGCAGCTTAGGAGGCCTAGCGGGAGGGTCCGGGGAGTTCTTC	CASSLGGLAGGSGEFF
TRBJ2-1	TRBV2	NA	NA	TGTGCCAGCAGTGAACAAGGGAGCTCCTACAATGAGCAGTTCTTC	CASSEQGSSYNEQFF
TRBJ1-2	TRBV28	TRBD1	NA	TGTGCCAGCAGTCTACCAGGGGGCACTAACTATGGCTACACCTTC	CASSLPGGTNYGYTF
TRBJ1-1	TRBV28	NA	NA	TGTGCCACCCTATCTGGTTCCCTTCGGAACACTGAAGCTTTCTTT	CATLSGSLRNTEAFF
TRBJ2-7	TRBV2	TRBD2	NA	TGTGCCAGCAGTGAAGGCCGACTAGCGGCCACGCAGTACTTC	CASSEGRLAATQYF
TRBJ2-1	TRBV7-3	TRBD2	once	TGTGCCAGCAGCTCTAGCGGAGGGGCTAACAATGAGCAGTTCTTC	CASSSSGGANNEQFF
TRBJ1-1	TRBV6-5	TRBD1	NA	TGTGCCAGCAGTTACTTGCAGGGGGCGGAGGGTTTCTTT	CASSYLQGAEGFF
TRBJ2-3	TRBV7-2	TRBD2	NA	TGTGCCAGCAGCTCCCGGAGCGGGAGAGTGACAGATACGCAGTATTTT	CASSSRSGRVTDTQYF
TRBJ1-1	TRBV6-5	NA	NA	TGTGCCAGCAGTAACACCCTAGACGTGGTGGCTGAAGCTTTCTTT	CASSNTLDVVAEAFF
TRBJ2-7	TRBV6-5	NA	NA	TGTGCCAGCAGTAGAACTACAGGGTCCGAGCAGTACTTC	CASSRTTGSEQYF
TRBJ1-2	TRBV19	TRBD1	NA	TGTGCCAGTAGCAAACCTCCGGGACAGGGTCAGGGCTACACCTTC	CASSKPPGQGQGYTF
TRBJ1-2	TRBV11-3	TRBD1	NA	TGTGCCAGCAGCTTGAAGCTCGCAGGGGGCGCGGGCTACACCTTC	CASSLKLAGGAGYTF
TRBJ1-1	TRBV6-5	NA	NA	TGTGCCAGCAGTTACGGGCAGGACACTGAAGCTTTCTTT	CASSYGQDTEAFF
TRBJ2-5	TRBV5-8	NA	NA	TGTGCCAGCACCCTTAACGAAGAGACCCAGTACTTC	CASTLNEETQYF
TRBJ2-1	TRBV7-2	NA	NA	TGTGCCAGCAGCCCAGGGACGGCCAATGAGCAGTTCTTC	CASSPGTANEQFF